This is a list of T cell receptor beta chains from one sample in a study of CD8+CD57+ T cells in acquired aplastic anemia. Each CDR3 protein gets one entry after TCRdb re-called the reads with MiXCR. In the table there are about 20,000 distinct CDR3 sequences, roughly 40% of which are singletons. Sequenced: CD8+CD57+ T cells sorted from PBMCs. All receptors come from a human donor with aplastic anemia. The CDR3 runs from the conserved cysteine through the conserved F or W. D genes are given only for firm matches. The listing skips clone size in some rows; elsewhere it reads once, few, many or a size class.

length | J | D | V | size | DNA | CDR3
16 | TRBJ2-5 | - | TRBV6-1 | - | TGTGCCAGCAGTGATTGGGGCCGGGAAGGAAGAGAGACCCAGTACTTC | CASSDWGREGRETQYF
16 | TRBJ1-2 | TRBD1 | TRBV11-3 | few | TGTGCCAGCAGCATCTGCTACAGGGGATGGGTGGGTGGCTACACCTTC | CASSICYRGWVGGYTF
14 | TRBJ1-1 | - | TRBV20-1 | few | TGCAGTGCTAGCCGGTCCAGCATGAACACTGAAGCTTTCTTT | CSASRSSMNTEAFF
17 | TRBJ2-3 | TRBD2 | TRBV14 | - | TGTGCCAGCAGCCAAGATGCCGCAGGGACTAGCACAGATACGCGGTATTTT | CASSQDAAGTSTDTRYF
12 | TRBJ2-7 | - | TRBV5-5 | once | TGTGCCAGCAGCCTTCATATATACGAGCAGTACTTC | CASSLHIYEQYF
17 | TRBJ1-6 | - | TRBV12-3/TRBV12-4 | once | TGTGCCAGCAGTTCCCCCCGAGGAGGGGTCTATAATTCACCCCTCCACTTT | CASSSPRGGVYNSPLHF
13 | TRBJ1-5 | TRBD1 | TRBV5-6 | - | TGTGCCAGCAGCGTGGACAGGGATCAGCCCCAGCATTTT | CASSVDRDQPQHF
14 | TRBJ1-2 | TRBD1 | TRBV9 | - | TGTGCCAGCAGCGTAGTAGAGGGGGCTTATGGCTACACCTTC | CASSVVEGAYGYTF
15 | TRBJ1-3 | - | TRBV7-2 | few | TGTGCCAGCAGCCCTAACTCGGGGGGGCGCAACACCATATATTTT | CASSPNSGGRNTIYF
17 | TRBJ2-1 | TRBD2 | TRBV5-6 | - | TGTGCCAGCAGCTTGACTCCTGGGACTAGCGGGGGAGATGAGCAGTTCTTC | CASSLTPGTSGGDEQFF
13 | TRBJ2-1 | - | TRBV10-3 | few | TGTGCCATCCGCCGGGATCCCAACAATGAGCAGTTCTTC | CAIRRDPNNEQFF
14 | TRBJ2-7 | TRBD1 | TRBV10-3 | few | TGTGCCATCAGTGAGTCGGGACAGACCTACGAGCAGTACTTC | CAISESGQTYEQYF
13 | TRBJ1-2 | - | TRBV20-1 | - | TGCAGTGCTAGAAGCCCCAACAGGGTTGGCTACACCTTC | CSARSPNRVGYTF
17 | TRBJ2-1 | - | TRBV7-9 | - | TGTGCCAGCAGCTTACGGCCGGGACCCGGCCCGTACAATGAGCAGTTCTTC | CASSLRPGPGPYNEQFF
15 | TRBJ2-2 | TRBD1 | TRBV5-4 | - | TGTGCCAGCAGCTTCGACAGGGACGTAACCGGGGAGCTGTTTTTT | CASSFDRDVTGELFF
14 | TRBJ1-1 | - | TRBV19 | - | TGTGCCAGTACCTTTGGCAGGTTGAGCACTGAAGCTTTCTTT | CASTFGRLSTEAFF
15 | TRBJ2-7 | - | TRBV10-1 | - | TGCGCCACCTCGGGAGGGGACAGAGGCTGGGACGAGCAGTACTTC | CATSGGDRGWDEQYF
12 | TRBJ1-2 | - | TRBV19 | - | TGTGCCAGTAGTCCCCGGGCAGATGGCTACACCTTC | CASSPRADGYTF